The sample holds one count of the clone carrying this T cell receptor beta chain. Some clones are missing from TCRdb's copy, which holds only in-frame ones; the method was immunoSEQ multiplex PCR. Seen here are around 300,000 clones, approximately 90% observed once, and the top ten hold roughly 1%. V was pared by 0 bases and J by 0 bases, with 9 bases between. This CDR3 is built from 15 residues. Per the germline V gene, CDR1 is SGHRS and CDR2 is YFSETQ. The sample comes from a study of cytomegalovirus exposure and HLA in healthy donors. V and J are TRBV5-1 and TRBJ1-1, with TRBD1 as a possible D gene (6 bases). This sequence was found in a woman between 18 and 30 years old in good health and CMV-seronegative. Sequenced material: PBMCs. This chain's CDR3 is CASSLDTGMNTEAFF. DNA of the CDR3: TGCGCCAGCAGCTTGGATACAGGGATGAACACTGAAGCTTTCTTT.